These T cell receptor beta chains were read from a single sample in a study of cytomegalovirus exposure and HLA in healthy donors. This table comes from immunoSEQ multiplex PCR, and its TCRdb copy is limited to in-frame clones, with some not included. This sample has tens of thousands of clones, with about 9.5% found just once. Input material: PBMCs. All receptors come from a man aged 60 to 69 in good health and CMV-seropositive. Each CDR3 is given with its conserved first and last residue. The D gene is left open where the match is weak. The size entry is marked missing in some rows and otherwise reads once, few, many or a size class.

>TRBJ1-4|-|TRBV11-3|few
TGTGCCAGCTCACCTCGTGAGGGCCGAAAACTGTTTTTT
CASSPREGRKLFF
>TRBJ2-3|-|TRBV5-1|few
TGCGCCAGCAGCCACGGTTGGGAGTTCGACACAGATACGCAGTATTTT
CASSHGWEFDTDTQYF
>TRBJ1-1|TRBD1|TRBV27|few
TGTGCCAGCGGACTGACAGGGTGGACTGAAGCTTTCTTT
CASGLTGWTEAFF
>TRBJ2-3|TRBD2|TRBV9|few
TGTGCCAGCAGCGTAGAGCCGATTGGAGCGGGAGGACTCGGTACGCAGTATTTT
CASSVEPIGAGGLGTQYF
>TRBJ2-4|-|TRBV19|-
TGTGCCACCTCCTCAGGGTCCATTCAGTACTTC
CATSSGSIQYF
>TRBJ1-2|TRBD1|TRBV6-1|few
TGTGCCAGTTCCCTGCAGACAGGGCCAAACTATGGCTACGCCTTC
CASSLQTGPNYGYAF
>TRBJ2-2|-|TRBV6-6|-
TGTGCCACCCGGGAATTTAACACCGGGGAGCTGTTTTTT
CATREFNTGELFF
>TRBJ1-6|-|TRBV2|-
TGTGCCAGCAGTGTGGGAGCTGCCTTTAATTCACCCCTCCACTTT
CASSVGAAFNSPLHF
>TRBJ1-2|-|TRBV5-4|-
TGTGCCAGAAGCTTGGATAGTTTCTATGGCTACACCTTC
CARSLDSFYGYTF
>TRBJ2-1|TRBD2|TRBV7-8|-
TGTGCCAGCAGCCCCCACTGGGGACTAGCCTACAATGAGCAGTTCTTC
CASSPHWGLAYNEQFF
>TRBJ2-2|TRBD1|TRBV5-1|-
TGCGCCAGCAGCACTCACTTCCGGGACAGGGGGCCGGGCGGGGAGCTGTTTTTT
CASSTHFRDRGPGGELFF
>TRBJ2-5|-|TRBV2|few
TGTGCCAGCAGTGAAGCCAAGAGCCGCACAGCCCAGTACTTC
CASSEAKSRTAQYF
>TRBJ2-3|-|TRBV5-8|-
TGTGCCAGCAGCCCGGGGGTAGCGGCTAGCACAGATACGCAGTATTTT
CASSPGVAASTDTQYF
>TRBJ1-5|TRBD1|TRBV28|few
TGTGCCAGCACCATCGCAGGGGGAGCTCAGCCCCAGCATTTT
CASTIAGGAQPQHF
>TRBJ2-3|-|TRBV29-1|-
TGCAGCCCATCTAGCGGCACAGATACGCAGTATTTT
CSPSSGTDTQYF
>TRBJ2-7|TRBD2|TRBV5-5|-
TGTGCCAGCAGCTTGGGACTAGCGAGTTACGAGCAGTACTTC
CASSLGLASYEQYF
>TRBJ2-7|TRBD2|TRBV29-1|-
TGCAGCGTTACCAGCGGGAGCAACGAGCAGTACTTC
CSVTSGSNEQYF
>TRBJ2-7|TRBD2|TRBV30|-
TGTGCCTGGAACCGGGACCGCGGGAGTTACGAGCAGTACTTC
CAWNRDRGSYEQYF
>TRBJ1-5|-|TRBV19|few
TGTGCCAGTAGTATTAATGACGGAGGGAATAGCAATCAGCCCCAGCATTTT
CASSINDGGNSNQPQHF
>TRBJ2-3|TRBD2|TRBV28|few
TGTGCCAGCAGTTCATCAGCGGGGGGGAAATTTCGTACGCAGTATTTT
CASSSSAGGKFRTQYF
>TRBJ2-2|TRBD1|TRBV15|many
TGTGCCACGCCAGGGGGCCGGACCGGGGAGCTGTTTTTT
CATPGGRTGELFF
>TRBJ1-6|TRBD1|TRBV14|few
TGTGCCAGCAGCCAGAACGCCGGGACAGTCTATAATTCACCCCTCCACTTT
CASSQNAGTVYNSPLHF